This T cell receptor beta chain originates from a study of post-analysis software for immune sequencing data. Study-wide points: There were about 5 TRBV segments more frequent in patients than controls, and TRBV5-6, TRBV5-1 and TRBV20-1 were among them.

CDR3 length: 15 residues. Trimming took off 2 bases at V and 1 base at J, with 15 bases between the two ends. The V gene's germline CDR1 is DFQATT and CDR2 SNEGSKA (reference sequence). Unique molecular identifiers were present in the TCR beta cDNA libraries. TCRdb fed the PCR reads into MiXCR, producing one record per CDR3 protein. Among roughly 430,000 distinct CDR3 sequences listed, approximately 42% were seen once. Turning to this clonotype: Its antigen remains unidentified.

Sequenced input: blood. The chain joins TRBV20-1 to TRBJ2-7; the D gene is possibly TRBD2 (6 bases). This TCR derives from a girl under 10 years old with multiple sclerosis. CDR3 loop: CSARSRVGGSYEQYF. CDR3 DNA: TGCAGTGCTAGAAGTCGGGTGGGGGGATCCTACGAGCAGTACTTC.